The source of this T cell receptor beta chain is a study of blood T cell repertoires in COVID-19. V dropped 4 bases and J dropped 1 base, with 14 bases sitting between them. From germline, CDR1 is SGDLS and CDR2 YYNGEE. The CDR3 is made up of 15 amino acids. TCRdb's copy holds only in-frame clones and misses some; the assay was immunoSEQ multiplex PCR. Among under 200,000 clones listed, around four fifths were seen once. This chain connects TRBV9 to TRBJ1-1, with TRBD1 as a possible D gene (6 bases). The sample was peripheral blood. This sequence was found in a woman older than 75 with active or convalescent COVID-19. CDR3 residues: CASSLQGQANTEAFF. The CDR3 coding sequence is TGTGCCAGCAGCCTCCAGGGGCAAGCGAACACTGAAGCTTTCTTT.